The clone carrying this T cell receptor (beta chain) was detected only a few times. What it recognizes is unknown. Generated by immunoSEQ multiplex PCR, the TCRdb table keeps only in-frame clones and is missing some. The sample has around 240,000 clones, just over 65% seen once. This CDR3 is 13 amino acids long. Germline CDR1 and CDR2: SGHNT and YYREEE (reference sequence). V shed 4 bases, J shed 5 bases, and the junction held 3 bases outside the gene matches. The data stem from a study of shared clonotypes between healthy human individuals. About the study: There were three CD4 naive, three CD4 memory, two CD8 naive and one CD8 memory plates per donor. Overall study findings and caveats: Researchers found naive subsets generally carried larger estimated richness than memory subsets.

Sequencing input: memory CD4+ T cells sorted from blood. As to subset: CD45RA-negative fraction. This TCR derives from a man aged 30 to 39 in good health. The rearrangement uses TRBV5-4 and TRBJ2-1, with 7 nucleotides matching TRBD1. CDR3 sequence (DNA): TGTGCCAGCAGCGAGACAGGGAACAATGAGCAGTTCTTC. Translating it yields CASSETGNNEQFF. The entire variable domain, with the rest obtained from reference TRBV5-4 and TRBJ2-1, is as follows: ETGVTQSPTHLIKTRGQQVTLRCSSQSGHNTVSWYQQALGQGPQFIFQYYREEENGRGNFPPRFSGLQFPNYSSELNVNALELDDSALYLCASSETGNNEQFFGPGTRLTVL.